This TCR beta chain was sequenced during a study of vaccination and CD4 T cells after COVID-19. This CDR3 has 14 residues. Looked up from germline, CDR1 is MDHEN and CDR2 is SYDVKM. The V and J ends lost 7 bases and 2 bases respectively, with 14 bases between them. There are a few counts of this clonotype. Antigen specificity is unknown. The time point is: late sampling 161 to 241 days after vaccination in three convalescent patients. Indicated treatment: approximately 9-day PBMC culture with coronavirus spike peptide pools or control peptides (ViraFEST assay). Sequencing of cultured CD4+ T cell DNA used the Oncomine TCR Beta short-read assay. The template was genomic DNA from cultured CD4+ T cells. Each CDR3 protein is one row after TCRdb ran MiXCR on the PCR reads. The sample contains tens of thousands of distinct CDR3 sequences, 35% of which appear only once.

The material sequenced was CD4+ T cells from blood, cultured in vitro, taken about 7 months after SARS-CoV-2 vaccination. The sequence was collected from a human donor who had recovered from COVID-19. The chain links TRBV28 to TRBJ2-5, with D possibly being TRBD1 or TRBD2 (5 bases each). The CDR3 DNA reads as TGTGCCAGCACCTCCGGGACGGAGCAAGAGACCCAGTACTTC. Translation: CASTSGTEQETQYF.